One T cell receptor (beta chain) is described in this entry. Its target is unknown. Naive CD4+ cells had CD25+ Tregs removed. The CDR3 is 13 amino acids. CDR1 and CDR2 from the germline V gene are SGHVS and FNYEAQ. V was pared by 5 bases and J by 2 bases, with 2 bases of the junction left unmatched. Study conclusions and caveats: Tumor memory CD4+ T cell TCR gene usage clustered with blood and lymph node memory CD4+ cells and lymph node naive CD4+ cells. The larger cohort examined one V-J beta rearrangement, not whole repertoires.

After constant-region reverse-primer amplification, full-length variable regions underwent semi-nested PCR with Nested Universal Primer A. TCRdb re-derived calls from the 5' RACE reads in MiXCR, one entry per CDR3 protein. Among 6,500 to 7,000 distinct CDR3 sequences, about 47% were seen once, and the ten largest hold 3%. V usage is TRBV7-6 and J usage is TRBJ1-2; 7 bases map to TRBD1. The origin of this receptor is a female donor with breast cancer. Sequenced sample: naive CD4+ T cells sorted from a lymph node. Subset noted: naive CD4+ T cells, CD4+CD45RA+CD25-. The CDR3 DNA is TGTGCCAGCAGCCCGACAGGGAACTATGGCTACACCTTC. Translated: CASSPTGNYGYTF. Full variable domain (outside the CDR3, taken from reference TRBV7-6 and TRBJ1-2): GAGVSQSPRYKVTKRGQDVALRCDPISGHVSLYWYRQALGQGPEFLTYFNYEAQQDKSGLPNDRFSAERPEGSISTLTIQRTEQRDSAMYRCASSPTGNYGYTFGSGTRLTVV.